The rows below give T cell receptor beta chains drawn from one sample of a study of Ad26.COV2.S vaccination and SARS-CoV-2 variants. Repertoires were generated with immunoSEQ multiplex PCR, while TCRdb's copy carries only in-frame clones and drops some. Of approximately 480,000 clones listed, around 90% are singletons. Here the sequenced sample was peripheral blood, taken in a trial of Ad26.COV2.S vaccine versus placebo. Source of these receptors: a person between 18 and 59 years old who received the Ad26.COV2.S COVID-19 vaccine or a placebo. Each CDR3 is given with its conserved first and last residue. A D gene is named only where the DNA matches it firmly. The size of a clone is reported for some rows only, either as once, few or many, or as a class for expanded clones.

D gene | J gene | clone size | V gene | CDR3 protein | CDR3 DNA
. | TRBJ1-2 | . | TRBV25-1 | CASSEISGRYGGYTF | TGTGCCAGCAGTGAAATTTCAGGGAGGTACGGCGGCTACACCTTC
. | TRBJ2-5 | . | TRBV5-6 | CASSSSLPGTQYF | TGTGCCAGCAGCTCCAGCTTACCCGGGACCCAGTACTTC
TRBD1 | TRBJ2-7 | once | TRBV5-1 | CASDPGQGLGEQYF | TGCGCCAGCGACCCTGGACAGGGCTTAGGGGAGCAGTACTTC
. | TRBJ1-2 | . | TRBV6-4 | CASSDTERYGYTF | TGTGCCAGCAGTGACACAGAAAGGTATGGCTACACCTTC
. | TRBJ2-7 | . | TRBV2 | CASSGSYEQYF | TGTGCCAGCAGTGGGTCTTACGAGCAGTACTTC
. | TRBJ1-1 | . | TRBV19 | CASSITRNTEAFF | TGTGCCAGTAGTATCACCAGGAACACTGAAGCTTTCTTT
. | TRBJ1-1 | . | TRBV28 | CASSPRAREAFF | TGTGCCAGCAGTCCCAGGGCGAGGGAAGCTTTCTTT
TRBD2 | TRBJ2-2 | . | TRBV19 | CASSATSIPTGELFF | TGTGCCAGTAGTGCGACTAGCATTCCCACCGGGGAGCTGTTTTTT
TRBD1 | TRBJ2-2 | . | TRBV7-3 | CASSLTGKGAFGELFF | TGTGCCAGCAGCTTAACCGGAAAGGGGGCGTTCGGGGAGCTGTTTTTT
. | TRBJ1-2 | . | TRBV19 | CASSRSQAGYTF | TGTGCCAGTAGCAGATCCCAGGCGGGCTACACCTTC
TRBD2 | TRBJ2-1 | . | TRBV9 | CASSVLAGGYNEQFF | TGTGCCAGCAGCGTTCTAGCGGGAGGGTACAATGAGCAGTTCTTC